These 3 T cell receptor beta chains originate from one sample sequenced in a study of blood T cell repertoires in COVID-19 (TCRdb year 2020). Library method: the immunoSEQ multiplex PCR assay. What TCRdb holds here is the immuneACCESS table cut down to in-frame rearrangements. Part of the clones is not present; checked against another copy, under half of the missing clones reflect an unresolved V gene, and the others are unexplained. This sample holds approximately 210,000 clones; roughly nine tenths were observed only once. The ten largest clones represent around 8% of the sample. Sequencing used PBMCs or T cells enriched from blood (not recorded which). The origin of the receptors is a woman aged 18-35 years who had recovered from COVID-19.

The chain couples TRBV5-1 to TRBJ1-1; 8 positions agree with TRBD1. J was trimmed by 8 bases and V by 4 bases; bases with no gene match: 10. The CDR3 contains 14 residues. CDR1 is SGHRS, CDR2 YFSETQ, per germline. The CDR3 loop reads CASSRDRGQGEAFF. The CDR3 bases are TGCGCCAGCAGCAGAGACAGGGGCCAGGGGGAAGCTTTCTTT.

In nucleotides, the CDR3 is TGTGCCAGCAGCTTGGTGGCAGGAAGAAACTATGGCTACACCTTC. Its translation is CASSLVAGRNYGYTF. This chain joins TRBV5-6 and TRBJ1-2; D gene ambiguous. Germline CDR1 and CDR2: SGHDT and YYEEEE. The ends were cut back, 0 bases at V and 2 bases at J, with 11 bases in the middle. The CDR3 runs to 15 residues.

The V call is TRBV30, the J call TRBJ1-6; D is uncertain. The germline V and J ends were trimmed by 4 bases and 2 bases, with 6 bases remaining between them. CDR1 and CDR2 (germline): GTSNPN, SVGIG (reference sequence). The CDR3 contains 13 residues. CDR3 nucleotides: TGTGCCTGGATGTATACCTATAATTCACCCCTCCACTTT. Translated: CAWMYTYNSPLHF.